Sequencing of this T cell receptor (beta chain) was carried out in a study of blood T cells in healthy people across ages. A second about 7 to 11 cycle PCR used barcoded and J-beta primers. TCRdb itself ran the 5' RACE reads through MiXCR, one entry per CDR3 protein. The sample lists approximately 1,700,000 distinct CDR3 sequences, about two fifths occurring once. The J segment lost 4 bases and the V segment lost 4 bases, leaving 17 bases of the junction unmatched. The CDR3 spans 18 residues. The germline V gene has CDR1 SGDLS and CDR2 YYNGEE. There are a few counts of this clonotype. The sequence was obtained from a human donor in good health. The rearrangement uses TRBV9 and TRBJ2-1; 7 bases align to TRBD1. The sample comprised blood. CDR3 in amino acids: CASSSRDGAEGAYNEQFF. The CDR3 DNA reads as TGTGCCAGCAGCTCCCGTGACGGAGCCGAGGGGGCTTACAATGAGCAGTTCTTC.